These 31 T cell receptor beta chains share one sample of origin, sequenced in a study of human T cells and chemical hapten exposure. Each CDR3 protein is one row after TCRdb ran MiXCR on the RACE reads. Among approximately 80,000 distinct CDR3 sequences listed, 10% were seen once. Time point denoted: patch test 2, 6 weeks after DPC sensitization. As to treatment: therapeutic diphenylcyclopropenone sensitization with weekly scalp DPC. This specimen consisted of whole blood, obtained in connection with sensitization to the hapten diphenylcyclopropenone (DPC). The receptors stem from a woman aged 30 to 39 with alopecia areata. Some clones in this sample may be carry-over from other donors' samples.

This clonotype has at least ten counts. The chain couples TRBV5-5 to TRBJ1-4; D is perhaps TRBD1 (5 bases). The germline V and J ends were trimmed by 7 bases and 8 bases, with 15 bases remaining between them. This CDR3 contains 13 residues. Germline V lookup: CDR1 SGHKS, CDR2 YYEKEE (reference sequence). In nucleotides, the CDR3 is TGTGCCAGCGCCGGAGGGGCGGACGAAAAACTGTTTTTT. It yields the protein CASAGGADEKLFF.

The sample holds a few counts of this clonotype. The gene calls are TRBV12-3 or TRBV12-4 and TRBJ1-2; D gene unclear. V lost 2 bases, J lost 8 bases, and 12 bases lay in between. The CDR3 consists of 13 residues. CDR3 in amino acids: CASSLMTRVGYTF. In DNA, the CDR3 is TGTGCCAGCAGTTTAATGACAAGGGTAGGCTACACCTTC.

V is TRBV9 and J is TRBJ2-3; tentatively, D is TRBD2 (5 bases). This CDR3 comprises 15 residues. The germline CDR1 and CDR2 sequences are SGDLS and YYNGEE. Trimming removed 0 bases at V and 2 bases at J, with 10 bases between. CDR3 sequence reads: CASSVDEGFTDTQYF. DNA of the CDR3: TGTGCCAGCAGCGTAGATGAGGGATTCACAGATACGCAGTATTTT.

This clonotype was recorded many times. This chain connects TRBV7-3 to TRBJ1-2; 10 nucleotides line up with TRBD1. Trimming took 5 bases from V and 8 from J; bases not matched to a gene: 5. The CDR3 has 13 amino acids. Germline CDR1 and CDR2: SGHTA and FQGTGA. The CDR3 loop reads CASSPGQGYGYTF. Written as DNA, the CDR3 is TGTGCCAGCAGCCCGGGACAGGGGTACGGCTACACCTTC.

The table lists this clonotype with many counts. CDR3: CSVGQIQETQYF. CDR3 nucleotide sequence: TGCAGCGTCGGACAAATCCAAGAGACCCAGTACTTC. This sequence joins TRBV29-1 and TRBJ2-5; a possible D gene is TRBD1 (5 bases). CDR3 length: 12 amino acids. V lost 6 bases, J lost 1 base, and 9 bases lay in between. Germline CDR1 is SQVTM and CDR2 is ANQGSEA.

This clonotype came up a few times. The V call is TRBV28, the J call TRBJ1-6, with TRBD1 matching over 7 bases. The CDR3 loop spans 14 amino acids. V was clipped by 7 bases and J by 10 bases; unmatched bases: 10. Germline V gene sequence: CDR1 MDHEN, CDR2 SYDVKM. CDR3 DNA: TGTGCCAGCAAAAACCCCTCCAGGGGGTCACCCCTCCACTTT. Translating gives CASKNPSRGSPLHF.

This clonotype was observed at least ten times. The chain couples TRBV12-3 or TRBV12-4 to TRBJ2-5; TRBD2 aligns across 11 bases. V lost 5 bases and J lost 5; bases outside the gene matches: 4. CDR3 length: 14 amino acids. CDR3 DNA sequence: TGTGCCAGCAGTCAGACTAGCGGGGTGGAGACCCAGTACTTC. Protein: CASSQTSGVETQYF.

The genes are TRBV27 and TRBJ2-5; TRBD2 might be the D (5 bases). V was clipped by 8 bases and J by 5 bases, with 18 bases between them. Germline CDR1 MNHEY, CDR2 SMNVEV (reference sequence). This CDR3 has 14 residues. CDR3 nucleotide sequence: TGTGCCAGCGGACCAACTAGGTCTATGGAGACCCAGTACTTC. Protein product: CASGPTRSMETQYF.

V and J are TRBV20-1 and TRBJ2-1, with no clear D. Germline loops: CDR1 DFQATT, CDR2 SNEGSKA (reference sequence). The CDR3 runs 10 residues. Trimming shortened V by 4 bases and J by 7 bases, and 5 bases separated the two germline ends. The CDR3 DNA is TGCAGTGCTATTTGGAATGAGCAGTTCTTC. Protein sequence: CSAIWNEQFF.

This clonotype was counted at least ten times. This rearrangement joins TRBV18 to TRBJ1-5; D perhaps matches TRBD1 (5 bases). The germline gives CDR1 KGHSH, CDR2 LQKENI. CDR3 size: 15 residues. Trimming removed 5 bases at V and 2 bases at J, with 13 bases between. Here the CDR3 reads CASSAGQTGNQPQHF. The CDR3 nucleotides are TGTGCCAGCTCAGCAGGGCAGACAGGCAATCAGCCCCAGCATTTT.

This chain links TRBV12-3 or TRBV12-4 with TRBJ1-5; 8 bases align to TRBD1. V was clipped by 8 bases and J by 4 bases; unmatched bases: 16. The CDR3 sequence is 17 residues long. CDR3 nucleotide sequence: TGTGCCAGCGCCCTAAGGACAGGGACGGGTAGTAATCAGCCCCAGCATTTT. It translates to CASALRTGTGSNQPQHF.

This clonotype was counted only a few times. The rearrangement links TRBV12-3 or TRBV12-4 to TRBJ1-5, with a possible D match to TRBD1 (6 bases). Trimming stripped 6 bases from V and 4 bases from J, with 10 bases between. The CDR3 is 13 residues long. The CDR3 is CASRKGGNQPQHF. DNA for the CDR3: TGTGCCAGCAGGAAAGGGGGAAATCAGCCCCAGCATTTT.

V is TRBV11-2 and J is TRBJ2-2; weak D call: TRBD1 (7 bases). Trimming pared 0 bases from V and 6 bases from J, leaving 14 bases between. Germline V gives CDR1 SGHAT, CDR2 FQNNGV. The CDR3 length is 16 residues. CDR3 coding DNA: TGTGCCAGCAGCTTAGACCAGGGGGGAAGTTCCGGGGAGCTGTTTTTT. Protein product: CASSLDQGGSSGELFF. Combining the CDR3 with reference TRBV11-2 and TRBJ2-2 gives the whole variable domain EAGVAQSPRYKIIEKRQSVAFWCNPISGHATLYWYQQILGQGPKLLIQFQNNGVVDDSQLPKDRFSAERLKGVDSTLKIQPAKLEDSAVYLCASSLDQGGSSGELFFGEGSRLTVL.

This clonotype was seen a single time. It may be a read error: a sequence one base away is much more abundant. The J gene is TRBJ2-7, the V gene TRBV6-8; D unresolved. This CDR3 spans 14 amino acids. Germline V lookup: CDR1 MNHGY, CDR2 SAAAGT. V lost 8 bases and J 1 base, leaving 15 bases between the germline ends. The CDR3 spells CASRIKWVSYEQYF. CDR3 DNA: TGTGCCAGCCGAATAAAGTGGGTATCCTACGAGCAGTACTTC.

This clonotype was detected many times. This chain's CDR3 is CSVLTSGRSDEQFF. CDR3 in DNA: TGCAGTGTTCTAACTAGCGGGAGATCTGATGAGCAGTTCTTC. The chain uses TRBV20-1 and TRBJ2-1, with 11 bases lining up with TRBD2. CDR1 and CDR2 (germline): DFQATT, SNEGSKA (reference sequence). The CDR3 runs to 14 residues. After removal of 7 bases from V and 8 bases from J, the junction contained 10 bases not matched to a gene.

This clonotype was observed many times. J is TRBJ2-3 and V is TRBV5-6; 9 bases align to TRBD1. In germline, CDR1 is SGHDT, CDR2 YYEEEE. The CDR3 sequence is 16 residues long. The trim removed 1 base at V and 3 bases at J, leaving 6 bases unmatched. The CDR3 protein is CASSLIHRGPTDTQYF. For the CDR3, the DNA is TGTGCCAGCAGCTTGATCCACAGGGGGCCGACAGATACGCAGTATTTT. Full variable domain (outside the CDR3, taken from reference TRBV5-6 and TRBJ2-3): DAGVTQSPTHLIKTRGQQVTLRCSPKSGHDTVSWYQQALGQGPQFIFQYYEEEERQRGNFPDRFSGHQFPNYSSELNVNALLLGDSALYLCASSLIHRGPTDTQYFGPGTRLTVL.

This chain links TRBV5-1 with TRBJ2-7, with D tentatively TRBD2 (6 bases). The CDR3 has 15 residues. CDR1 and CDR2 (germline): SGHRS, YFSETQ. Trimming shortened V by 8 bases and J by 4 bases, and 22 bases separated the two germline ends. This CDR3 is CASKNSGAPNYEQYF. The CDR3 DNA follows: TGCGCCAGTAAGAATAGCGGAGCCCCCAATTACGAGCAGTACTTC. The full variable domain, rest sourced from reference TRBV5-1 and TRBJ2-7, is KAGVTQTPRYLIKTRGQQVTLSCSPISGHRSVSWYQQTPGQGLQFLFEYFSETQRNKGNFPGRFSGRQFSNSRSEMNVSTLELGDSALYLCASKNSGAPNYEQYFGPGTRLTVT.

There are many counts of this clonotype. The chain couples TRBV28 to TRBJ1-5; perhaps TRBD1 as D (6 bases). Germline values: CDR1 MDHEN, CDR2 SYDVKM. The CDR3 extends over 16 amino acids. V lost 6 bases to trimming and J lost 9 bases, with 24 bases between them. DNA for the CDR3: TGTGCCAGCAGCCCCGGTTCGGTACAGTGGGGGCGGCCCCAGCATTTT. Its translation is CASSPGSVQWGRPQHF. Supplemented by reference TRBV28 and TRBJ1-5, the full variable domain reads DVKVTQSSRYLVKRTGEKVFLECVQDMDHENMFWYRQDPGLGLRLIYFSYDVKMKEKGDIPEGYSVSREKKERFSLILESASTNQTSMYLCASSPGSVQWGRPQHFGDGTRLSIL.

This chain joins TRBV28 and TRBJ1-5; no reliable D call. CDR1 and CDR2 (germline): MDHEN, SYDVKM. V lost 8 bases, J lost 3 bases, and 11 bases lay in between. This CDR3 is built from 13 residues. CDR3 residues: CASREGLNQPQHF. CDR3 nucleotide sequence: TGTGCCAGCCGGGAGGGCCTCAATCAGCCCCAGCATTTT. Variable domain in full (rest from reference TRBV28 and TRBJ1-5): DVKVTQSSRYLVKRTGEKVFLECVQDMDHENMFWYRQDPGLGLRLIYFSYDVKMKEKGDIPEGYSVSREKKERFSLILESASTNQTSMYLCASREGLNQPQHFGDGTRLSIL.

The CDR3 DNA follows: TGTGCCAGCAGCCCGCCTATGGGGGATGAGCAGTTCTTC. It codes for CASSPPMGDEQFF. The rearrangement links TRBV5-6 to TRBJ2-1; either TRBD1 or TRBD2 may supply D (5 bases each). The ends were cut back, 4 bases at V and 8 bases at J, with 13 bases in the middle. From germline, CDR1 is SGHDT and CDR2 YYEEEE. The CDR3 runs 13 residues. The complete variable domain, with remaining parts taken from reference TRBV5-6 and TRBJ2-1, reads DAGVTQSPTHLIKTRGQQVTLRCSPKSGHDTVSWYQQALGQGPQFIFQYYEEEERQRGNFPDRFSGHQFPNYSSELNVNALLLGDSALYLCASSPPMGDEQFFGPGTRLTVL.

The CDR3 spells CSAYSGDQETQYF. The CDR3, as DNA: TGCAGTGCTTATAGCGGGGACCAAGAGACCCAGTACTTC. The chain links TRBV20-1 to TRBJ2-5, with 8 bases aligning to TRBD2. The germline gives CDR1 DFQATT, CDR2 SNEGSKA (reference sequence). V dropped 5 bases and J dropped 0; count of bases not matched to a gene: 2. CDR3 length equals 13 residues.

The sample holds many counts of this clonotype. The chain's CDR3 is CASSQGGGMYQETQYF. The CDR3 region has the DNA TGTGCCAGCAGCCAGGGCGGGGGGATGTACCAAGAGACCCAGTACTTC. The chain links TRBV5-4 to TRBJ2-5; 8 bases are a match to TRBD2. V lost 4 bases to trimming and J lost 0 bases; unmatched junction nucleotides: 8. The CDR3 sequence is 16 residues long. Germline V gene sequence: CDR1 SGHNT, CDR2 YYREEE (reference sequence).

The count of this clonotype is one. A much larger clone differs from this one at a single base, so this may be a read error. V gene TRBV4-3 combines with J gene TRBJ2-7; tentatively, D is TRBD2 (5 bases). CDR1 and CDR2 (germline): LGHNA, YSLEER. The CDR3 totals 14 residues. V was cut by 1 base and J by 5 bases, with 12 bases left in between. The CDR3 sequence is CASSQGTATNEQYF. The CDR3, as DNA: TGCGCCAGCAGCCAAGGGACTGCAACCAACGAGCAGTACTTC.

The chain employs TRBV6-2 or TRBV6-3 and TRBJ2-7, with TRBD2 identical over 11 bases. The CDR3 sequence is 16 residues long. V shed 6 bases and J 3 bases; nucleotides not matched to a gene: 10. CDR1 is MNHEY, CDR2 SVGEGT, per germline. The CDR3 sequence is CASSRTGTSGDYEQYF. The CDR3 DNA is TGTGCCAGCAGCCGGACCGGGACTAGCGGTGACTACGAGCAGTACTTC.

This clonotype was counted a few times. The CDR3 DNA follows: TGTGCCAGCAGCCGGAGACAGGGGGGTCGAACTGAAGCTTTCTTT. Translation gives CASSRRQGGRTEAFF. V and J are TRBV7-2 and TRBJ1-1; 9 nucleotides align to TRBD1. The junction had 9 bases not matched to a gene; V was cut back by 5 bases and J by 5 bases. The CDR3 totals 15 residues. Germline lookup yields CDR1 SGHTA and CDR2 FQGNSA.

This chain uses TRBV28 with TRBJ2-7; D is unclear. The germline gives CDR1 MDHEN, CDR2 SYDVKM. The CDR3 runs 15 residues. V lost 3 bases and J lost 0, with 12 bases in between. This CDR3 reads CASSFTHSSSYEQYF. CDR3 in DNA: TGTGCCAGCAGTTTCACTCATTCGAGCTCCTACGAGCAGTACTTC.

This clonotype came up a few times. The rearrangement joins TRBV11-3 to TRBJ2-3; TRBD2 matches 14 bases. The length of the CDR3 is 15 residues. Germline V gives CDR1 SGHNT, CDR2 YENEEA. Trimming at V came to 5 bases and at J to 4 bases, leaving 2 bases not matched to a gene. In DNA form, the CDR3 reads TGTGCCAGCAGCACGGGACTAGCGGGAGCAGATACGCAGTATTTT. This codes for CASSTGLAGADTQYF.

V is TRBV21-1 and J is TRBJ1-3; the tabulated D call, TRBD1, remains unverified against the DNA. TRBV21-1 represents a pseudogene. This CDR3 comprises 16 residues. In DNA form, the CDR3 reads TGTGCCAGCAGCACCCTAACTGGACAATATTGGAACACCATATATTTT. It yields the protein CASSTLTGQYWNTIYF.

In this sample, this clonotype turned up many times. The rearrangement uses TRBV12-3 or TRBV12-4 and TRBJ1-2; no firm D call. V lost 6 bases and J lost 4, with 12 bases in between. The CDR3 extends over 13 amino acids. The CDR3 DNA reads TGTGCCAGCAGCCGCCACTTGGGCTATGGCTACACCTTC. Its translation is CASSRHLGYGYTF.

In this sample, this clonotype turned up a few times. The chain combines TRBV7-8 with TRBJ2-2; D not certain. V was trimmed by 1 base and J by 5 bases, leaving 8 bases between them. The CDR3 is 14 residues long. CDR1 and CDR2 from the germline V gene are SGHVS and FQNEAQ. This chain's CDR3 is CASSLGRWTGELFF. CDR3 coding DNA: TGTGCCAGCAGCTTAGGGCGGTGGACCGGGGAGCTGTTTTTT.

At least ten counts were recorded for this clonotype. This sequence joins TRBV14 and TRBJ1-2; D uncertain. Germline CDR1 is SGHDN and CDR2 is FVKESK. V lost 3 bases and J lost 2, with 4 bases in between. The CDR3 loop spans 12 amino acids. The CDR3 DNA follows: TGTGCCAGCAGCCAGGGGAACTATGGCTACACCTTC. Protein sequence: CASSQGNYGYTF.